The clone carrying this T cell receptor beta chain occurred many times. Its antigen is still unknown. The data stem from a study of Graves' ophthalmopathy and Graves' hyperthyroidism. Study information: The authors collected peripheral blood at initial diagnosis, before any treatment.

RNA transcripts served as template for amplifying TCR beta CDR3 sequences. HTBI primers were used in a first-round RT-PCR, which preceded a second-round multiplex PCR. TCRdb re-called the multiplex PCR reads with MiXCR, one entry per CDR3 protein. The repertoire holds tens of thousands of distinct CDR3 sequences, with less than 65% as singletons. Regarding the study as a whole: The model reached around 66% sensitivity and around 74% specificity for predicting ophthalmopathy progression. The authors also found most expanded thyroid clonotypes above 0.001 frequency in blood.

The source of this sequence is an adult man with Graves' ophthalmopathy. Sequencing was carried out using peripheral blood.

The CDR3 DNA is TGTGCCAGCAGCCACACAGGAGCGAGCTCCTACGAGCAGTACTTC. Encoded protein: CASSHTGASSYEQYF. This rearrangement joins TRBV5-6 to TRBJ2-7; weak D call: TRBD1 (5 bases). Germline values: CDR1 SGHDT, CDR2 YYEEEE. V was trimmed by 4 bases and J by 0 bases, leaving 14 bases between them. The CDR3 length is 15 residues.